The T cell receptor (beta chain) under discussion was sequenced for a study of blood T cell repertoires in COVID-19. Using immunoSEQ multiplex PCR, the repertoire was profiled, and TCRdb retains in-frame clones only, with some absent. The table lists about 290,000 clones, around 86% of them singletons. This CDR3 has 16 amino acids. Germline CDR1 MNHEY, CDR2 SMNVEV (reference sequence). The V end was cut by 5 bases, the J end by 3 bases, with 16 bases between. This clonotype originated in a middle-aged woman who had recovered from COVID-19. This chain uses TRBV27 with TRBJ2-2; D possibly corresponds to TRBD2 (6 bases). The specimen sequenced was peripheral blood. The CDR3 reads CASSPSTGLYTGELFF. DNA of the CDR3: TGTGCCAGCAGTCCGTCCACGGGACTCTACACCGGGGAGCTGTTTTTT.